The entry that follows covers one TCR beta chain sequence. The data are from a study of technical replicates of blood from a handful of donors. V shed 6 bases and J shed 11 bases, with 14 bases lying between them. This CDR3 is built from 11 residues. Germline CDR1 is DFQATT and CDR2 is SNEGSKA (reference sequence). Profiling relied on immunoSEQ multiplex PCR, and the TCRdb table lists in-frame clones only, not all of them. The sample consists of roughly 62,000 clones, around 92% of them appearing once. Sequencing was performed on PBMCs. The sequence was obtained from a human donor in good health. Some clones in this sample may be carry-over from other donors' samples. The chain uses TRBV20-1 and TRBJ1-5; no clear D. The DNA for the CDR3 is TGCAGTGCCACACGGGATCGTGCCCAGCATTTT. The encoded protein is CSATRDRAQHF.